This T cell receptor beta chain was identified in a study of cytomegalovirus exposure and HLA in healthy donors. General observations from the study: Fewer than 200 TCR beta chains were listed as cytomegalovirus-associated. In vitro work confirmed that three CMV-associated chains recognize CMV antigens.

The donors were members of the validation cohort, which comprised 120 subjects and was separate from the first cohort of roughly 700 subjects. Measured with immunoSEQ multiplex PCR; TCRdb has only the in-frame clones, and not every one. The table has around 150,000 clones, 82% seen once. Germline-derived CDR1 and CDR2 are MNHEY and SMNVEV (reference sequence). With V trimmed by 5 bases and J by 2 bases, 3 bases remained unmatched. The CDR3 consists of 14 residues. Remarks on this clone: Its specificity is unknown.

The clonotype was recovered from a man aged 30 to 45 in good health and CMV-seropositive. V gene TRBV27 combines with J gene TRBJ2-7, with 10 bases lining up with TRBD1. The sequencing input was PBMCs. CDR3 loop: CASSLGQGAYEQYF. CDR3 sequence (DNA): TGTGCCAGCAGTCTCGGACAGGGGGCCTACGAGCAGTACTTC.